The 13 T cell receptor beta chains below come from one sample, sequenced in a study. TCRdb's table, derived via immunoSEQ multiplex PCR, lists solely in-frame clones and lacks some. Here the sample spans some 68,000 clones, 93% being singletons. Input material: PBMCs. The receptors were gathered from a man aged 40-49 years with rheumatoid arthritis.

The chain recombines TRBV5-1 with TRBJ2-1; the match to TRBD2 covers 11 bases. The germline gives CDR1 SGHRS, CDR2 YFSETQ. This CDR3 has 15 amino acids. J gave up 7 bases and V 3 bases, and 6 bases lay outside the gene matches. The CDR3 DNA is TGCGCCAGCAGCTCGACTAGCGGGGTAGGGAATGAGCAGTTCTTC. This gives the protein CASSSTSGVGNEQFF.

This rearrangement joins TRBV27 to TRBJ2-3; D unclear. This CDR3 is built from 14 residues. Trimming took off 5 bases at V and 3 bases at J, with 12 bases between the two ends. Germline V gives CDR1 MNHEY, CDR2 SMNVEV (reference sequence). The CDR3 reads CASSAPGSTDTQYF. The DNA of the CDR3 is TGTGCCAGCAGTGCCCCGGGCTCGACAGATACGCAGTATTTT.

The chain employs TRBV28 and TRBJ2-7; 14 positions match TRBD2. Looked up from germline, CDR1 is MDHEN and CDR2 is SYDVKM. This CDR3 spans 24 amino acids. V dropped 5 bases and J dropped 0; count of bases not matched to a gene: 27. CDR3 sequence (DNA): TGTGCCAGCAGTCCCATTCCACCCCTAGGGGGCCCCGGGACTAGCGGGAGCCCCTCCTACGAGCAGTACTTC. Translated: CASSPIPPLGGPGTSGSPSYEQYF. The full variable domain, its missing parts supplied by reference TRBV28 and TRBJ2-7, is DVKVTQSSRYLVKRTGEKVFLECVQDMDHENMFWYRQDPGLGLRLIYFSYDVKMKEKGDIPEGYSVSREKKERFSLILESASTNQTSMYLCASSPIPPLGGPGTSGSPSYEQYFGPGTRLTVT.

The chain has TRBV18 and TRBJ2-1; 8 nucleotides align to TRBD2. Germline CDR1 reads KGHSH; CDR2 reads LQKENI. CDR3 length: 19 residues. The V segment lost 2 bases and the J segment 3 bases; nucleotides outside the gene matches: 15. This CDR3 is CASSPWSPLDGRDYNEQFF. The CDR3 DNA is TGTGCCAGCTCACCATGGTCCCCCCTAGACGGGAGGGACTACAATGAGCAGTTCTTC.

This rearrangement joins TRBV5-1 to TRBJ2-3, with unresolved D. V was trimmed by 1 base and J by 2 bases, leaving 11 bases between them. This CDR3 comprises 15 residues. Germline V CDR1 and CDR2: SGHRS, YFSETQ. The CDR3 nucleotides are TGCGCCAGCAGCTTGACGGTCGGATACACAGATACGCAGTATTTT. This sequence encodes CASSLTVGYTDTQYF.

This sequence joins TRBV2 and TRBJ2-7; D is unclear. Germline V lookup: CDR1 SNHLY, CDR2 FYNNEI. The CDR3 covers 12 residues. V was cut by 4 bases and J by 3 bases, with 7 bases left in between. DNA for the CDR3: TGTGCCAGCAGTGCCGGGTACTACGAGCAGTACTTC. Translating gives CASSAGYYEQYF.

In DNA, the CDR3 is TGTGCCAGCAGTGTAGGTTACAATGAGCAGTTCTTC. Translation: CASSVGYNEQFF. The rearrangement joins TRBV25-1 to TRBJ2-1, with D unclear. This CDR3 is 12 amino acids long. V lost 4 bases and J 4 bases, leaving 5 bases between the germline ends. Germline V gene data show CDR1 as MGHDK and CDR2 as SYGVNS.

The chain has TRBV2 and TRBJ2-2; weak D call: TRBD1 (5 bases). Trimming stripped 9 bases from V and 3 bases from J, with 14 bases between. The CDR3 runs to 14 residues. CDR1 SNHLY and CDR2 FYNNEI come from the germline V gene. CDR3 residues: CASLYRSHTGELFF. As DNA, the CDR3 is TGTGCCAGTCTTTACAGGAGCCACACCGGGGAGCTGTTTTTT.

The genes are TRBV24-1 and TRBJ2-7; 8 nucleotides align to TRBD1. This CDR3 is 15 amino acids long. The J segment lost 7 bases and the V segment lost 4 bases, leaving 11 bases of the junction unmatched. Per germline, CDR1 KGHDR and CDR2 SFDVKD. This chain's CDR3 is CATSDRRQGRWEQYF. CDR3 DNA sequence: TGTGCCACCAGTGACCGGCGACAGGGGCGGTGGGAGCAGTACTTC.

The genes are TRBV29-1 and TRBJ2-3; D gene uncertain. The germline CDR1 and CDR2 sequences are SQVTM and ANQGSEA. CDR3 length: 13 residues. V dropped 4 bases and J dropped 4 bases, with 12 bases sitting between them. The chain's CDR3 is CSVAPRVADTQYF. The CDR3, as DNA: TGCAGCGTTGCACCACGGGTTGCAGATACGCAGTATTTT.

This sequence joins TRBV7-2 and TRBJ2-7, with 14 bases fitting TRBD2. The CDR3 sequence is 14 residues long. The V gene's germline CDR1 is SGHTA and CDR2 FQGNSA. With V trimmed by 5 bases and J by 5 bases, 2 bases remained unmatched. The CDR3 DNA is TGTGCCAGCAGCATGGGACTAGCGGGAGACGAGCAGTACTTC. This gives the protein CASSMGLAGDEQYF.

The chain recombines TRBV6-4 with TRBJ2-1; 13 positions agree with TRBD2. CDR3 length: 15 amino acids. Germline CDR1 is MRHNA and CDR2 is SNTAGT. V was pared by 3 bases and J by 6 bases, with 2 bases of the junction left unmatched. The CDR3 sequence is CASSEGLAGSNEQFF. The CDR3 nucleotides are TGTGCCAGCAGTGAGGGACTAGCGGGGAGCAATGAGCAGTTCTTC.

The CDR3 nucleotides read TGTGCCTGGAGTGGGGGACTAGCGGGATTCTCCTACAATGAGCAGTTCTTC. Its protein product is CAWSGGLAGFSYNEQFF. This chain uses TRBV30 with TRBJ2-1; 13 bases align to TRBD2. Unmatched junction bases numbered 3, after V lost 1 base and J lost 0 bases. The V gene's germline CDR1 is GTSNPN and CDR2 SVGIG (reference sequence). The CDR3 runs to 17 residues.